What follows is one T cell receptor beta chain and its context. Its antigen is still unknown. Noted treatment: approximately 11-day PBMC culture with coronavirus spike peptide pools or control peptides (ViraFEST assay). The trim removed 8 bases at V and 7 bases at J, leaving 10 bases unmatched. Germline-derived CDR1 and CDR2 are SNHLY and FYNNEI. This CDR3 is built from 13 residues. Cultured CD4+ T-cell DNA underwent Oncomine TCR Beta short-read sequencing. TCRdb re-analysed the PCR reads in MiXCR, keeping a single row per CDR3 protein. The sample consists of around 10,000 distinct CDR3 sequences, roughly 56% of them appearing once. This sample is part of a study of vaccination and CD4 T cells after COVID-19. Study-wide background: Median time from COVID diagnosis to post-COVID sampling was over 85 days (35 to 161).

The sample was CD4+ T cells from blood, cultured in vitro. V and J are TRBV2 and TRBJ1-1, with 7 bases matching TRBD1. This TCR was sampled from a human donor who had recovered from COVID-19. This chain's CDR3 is CASGIRTGFEAFF. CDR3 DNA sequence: TGTGCCAGCGGAATTCGGACAGGTTTTGAAGCTTTCTTT.